These 5 T cell receptor beta chains share one sample of origin, sequenced in a study of T cell responses to AZD1222 COVID-19 vaccine. TCRdb keeps only in-frame clones here, not all; method: immunoSEQ multiplex PCR. This table holds fewer than 200,000 clones, 90% to 95% found once. The source was peripheral blood, collected 28 days after the second AZD1222 dose. The receptors come from an adult who received the AZD1222 COVID-19 vaccine.

This clone was seen a single time. The chain has TRBV5-1 and TRBJ2-7; 8 nucleotides match TRBD1. The germline V gene encodes CDR1 SGHRS and CDR2 YFSETQ. CDR3 length equals 14 residues. J was trimmed by 3 bases and V by 3 bases; bases with no gene match: 5. CDR3 loop: CASSSWTGNYEQYF. The CDR3 nucleotides read TGCGCCAGCAGCTCGTGGACAGGGAACTACGAGCAGTACTTC.

The rearrangement uses TRBV7-2 and TRBJ2-5; D is possibly TRBD2 (5 bases). This CDR3 spans 13 amino acids. From germline, CDR1 is SGHTA and CDR2 FQGNSA. Trimming stripped 0 bases from V and 7 bases from J, with 9 bases between. For the CDR3, the DNA is TGTGCCAGCAGCTTAGCAGGGAGTTGGACCCAGTACTTC. It encodes CASSLAGSWTQYF.

This chain connects TRBV18 to TRBJ2-3; no firm D call. V was cut by 5 bases and J by 0 bases, with 6 bases left in between. The CDR3 runs 13 residues. Germline CDR1 reads KGHSH; CDR2 reads LQKENI. CDR3 nucleotides: TGTGCCAGCTCAAGGCTTAGCACAGATACGCAGTATTTT. Amino acid sequence: CASSRLSTDTQYF.

CDR3 region: CASRTTGGYEQYF. The CDR3 DNA is TGCGCCAGCAGGACAACCGGGGGCTACGAGCAGTACTTC. This chain joins TRBV10-2 and TRBJ2-7, with D possibly TRBD2 on 6 matching bases. CDR3 size: 13 residues. Germline lookup yields CDR1 WSHSY and CDR2 SAAADI. The V end lost 6 bases, the J end lost 3 bases, and 12 bases lay between the germline ends.

The genes are TRBV27 and TRBJ1-1, with a tentative D call TRBD1 (5 bases). Per the germline V gene, CDR1 is MNHEY and CDR2 is SMNVEV (reference sequence). V was pared by 5 bases and J by 1 base, with 11 bases between. The CDR3 sequence is 14 residues long. The CDR3 sequence: CASSTIQENTEAFF. The CDR3 nucleotides are TGTGCCAGCAGTACAATACAGGAGAACACTGAAGCTTTCTTT.